This T cell receptor beta chain was captured by sequencing in a study of cytomegalovirus exposure and HLA in healthy donors. This PCR relied on a set of 60 Vbeta primers and 13 Jbeta primers. The assay was immunoSEQ multiplex PCR, and TCRdb's table has in-frame clones only and misses some. The data show about 140,000 clones, 75% to 80% seen once. Worth noting for this clone: The target antigen is unknown.

J was trimmed by 6 bases and V by 6 bases; bases with no gene match: 3. CDR1 SQVTM and CDR2 ANQGSEA come from the germline V gene. The CDR3 totals 11 residues. Study observations and caveats: Presence/absence analyses rested on an assumption that sequencing depth was roughly uniform across donors. In an earlier analysis, about 87% or about 30%: the productive usage of most TCR beta V segments.

The sample was PBMCs. This rearrangement joins TRBV29-1 to TRBJ2-3; 7 bases are shared with TRBD1. This receptor was identified in a female donor in good health and CMV-seronegative. This chain's CDR3 is CSVLRGDTQYF. As DNA, the CDR3 is TGCAGCGTCCTCAGGGGGGATACGCAGTATTTT.